These 9 T cell receptor beta chains share one sample of origin, sequenced in a study of blood T cell repertoires in COVID-19. Profiling relied on immunoSEQ multiplex PCR, and the TCRdb table lists in-frame clones only, not all of them. The repertoire holds 96,000 or so clones, nearly 90% seen once, with about 3% in the top ten. Specimen: peripheral blood. These receptors all come from a woman aged 80 or over with acute or convalescent COVID-19.

J is TRBJ1-4 and V is TRBV18; 7 positions agree with TRBD1. CDR1 is KGHSH and CDR2 is LQKENI in the germline V gene. The CDR3 totals 16 residues. The J segment lost 5 bases and the V segment lost 2 bases, leaving 8 bases of the junction unmatched. The chain's CDR3 is CASSPREGTANEKLFF. CDR3 DNA sequence: TGTGCCAGCTCACCAAGGGAAGGGACAGCAAATGAAAAACTGTTTTTT.

The CDR3 DNA sequence: TGTGCCAGCAGCCGTAGCCCGAGCTTCGGGAATGAGCAGTTCTTC. Its protein product is CASSRSPSFGNEQFF. The chain combines TRBV28 with TRBJ2-1; D is unresolved. The V end was cut by 6 bases, the J end by 7 bases, with 19 bases between. This CDR3 is 15 amino acids long. The germline V gene has CDR1 MDHEN and CDR2 SYDVKM.

The chain couples TRBV5-4 to TRBJ1-1; 10 bases align to TRBD1. Germline V CDR1 and CDR2: SGHNT, YYREEE (reference sequence). This CDR3 is built from 15 residues. Unmatched junction bases numbered 9, after V lost 5 bases and J lost 5 bases. The CDR3 region is CASSWDRGIGTEAFF. The CDR3, as DNA: TGTGCCAGCAGTTGGGACAGGGGAATAGGGACTGAAGCTTTCTTT.

V usage is TRBV7-9 and J usage is TRBJ2-3; D gene ambiguous. CDR3 size: 13 residues. CDR1 and CDR2 (germline): SEHNR, FQNEAQ (reference sequence). V shed 4 bases and J shed 2 bases, with 7 bases lying between them. This CDR3 is CASSSRLTDTQYF. CDR3 in DNA: TGTGCCAGCAGCTCGCGACTCACAGATACGCAGTATTTT.

V is TRBV28 and J is TRBJ2-5; 8 bases agree with TRBD1. V dropped 5 bases and J dropped 4; count of bases not matched to a gene: 15. Germline CDR1 reads MDHEN; CDR2 reads SYDVKM. This CDR3 contains 17 residues. The CDR3 protein is CASSQDPRTGPGETQYF. The CDR3 bases are TGTGCCAGCAGTCAAGACCCGCGGACAGGGCCGGGAGAGACCCAGTACTTC. Based on the CDR3 plus reference TRBV28 and TRBJ2-5, the full variable domain is DVKVTQSSRYLVKRTGEKVFLECVQDMDHENMFWYRQDPGLGLRLIYFSYDVKMKEKGDIPEGYSVSREKKERFSLILESASTNQTSMYLCASSQDPRTGPGETQYFGPGTRLLVL.

This rearrangement joins TRBV7-9 to TRBJ2-3; 8 bases fit TRBD1. Germline lookup yields CDR1 SEHNR and CDR2 FQNEAQ (reference sequence). The CDR3 is 17 residues long. Trimming cost V 2 bases and J 4 bases; bases outside gene matches: 11. The CDR3 spells CASSLRGRGPSSDTQYF. For the CDR3, the DNA is TGTGCCAGCAGCTTAAGGGGCAGGGGGCCTTCCTCAGATACGCAGTATTTT.

The V gene is TRBV20-1, the J gene TRBJ1-4; no definite D call. V was cut by 6 bases and J by 8 bases, with 10 bases left in between. There are 11 residues in the CDR3. From germline, CDR1 is DFQATT and CDR2 SNEGSKA (reference sequence). The CDR3 DNA sequence: TGCAGTGCCCGAATCCGGGAAAAACTGTTTTTT. It is translated as CSARIREKLFF.

This chain links TRBV3-1 (or the pseudogene TRBV3-2) with TRBJ2-5; TRBD2 matches at 9 bases. Germline V gene data show CDR1 as LGHDT and CDR2 as YNNKEL (reference sequence). This CDR3 comprises 18 residues. The J segment lost 2 bases and the V segment lost 0 bases, leaving 10 bases of the junction unmatched. The CDR3 region is CASSQEGRLAGVQETQYF. The CDR3 DNA reads TGTGCCAGCAGCCAAGAGGGTAGATTAGCGGGGGTTCAAGAGACCCAGTACTTC.

This clone has only one observation. The CDR3 loop is CASRLRGHFNYGYTF. DNA for the CDR3: TGTGCCAGCAGATTAAGGGGACACTTTAACTATGGCTACACCTTC. The chain combines TRBV11-3 with TRBJ1-2; a possible D gene is TRBD1 (6 bases). With 6 bases removed from V and 1 base from J, the gap between germline ends came to 15 bases. CDR3 length equals 15 residues. The germline V gene encodes CDR1 SGHNT and CDR2 YENEEA.